This T cell receptor beta chain was sequenced during a study of shared clonotypes between healthy human individuals. The DNA input per sorted-subset replicate PCR was about 180 ng, corresponding to roughly 30,000 T cell genomes. Here immunoSEQ multiplex PCR was the method, and the copy in TCRdb shows in-frame clones only, minus some. The sample yields 1,500,000 or so clones, around 98.5% seen once. Germline V gives CDR1 SGHDT, CDR2 YYEEEE. Trimming cost V 5 bases and J 3 bases; bases outside gene matches: 17. This CDR3 spans 17 amino acids. What was sequenced was naive CD4+ T cells sorted from blood. Subset denoted: CD45RA+ positively selected. The sequence was obtained from a man under 40 in good health. V is TRBV5-6 and J is TRBJ2-7; 7 bases are shared with TRBD2. The CDR3: CASSFRPTSVTNYEQYF. The CDR3 bases are TGTGCCAGCAGTTTCCGACCAACTAGCGTTACGAACTACGAGCAGTACTTC. Full variable domain (missing parts from reference TRBV5-6 and TRBJ2-7): DAGVTQSPTHLIKTRGQQVTLRCSPKSGHDTVSWYQQALGQGPQFIFQYYEEEERQRGNFPDRFSGHQFPNYSSELNVNALLLGDSALYLCASSFRPTSVTNYEQYFGPGTRLTVT.